This is a list of T cell receptor beta chains from one sample in a study of vaccination and CD4 T cells after COVID-19. Via MiXCR, TCRdb re-called the PCR reads, giving one row per CDR3 protein. This sample has over 14,000 distinct CDR3 sequences; less than 35% occur once, and the top ten carry over 15%. These receptors have no known antigen. The source material was CD4+ T cells from blood, cultured in vitro, sampled before SARS-CoV-2 vaccination. These receptors were taken from a human donor who received a COVID-19 vaccine. Both conserved end residues are part of each CDR3. Each record gives: V gene, J gene, CDR3 protein.

v_call: TRBV7-6
j_call: TRBJ2-7
cdr3_aa: CASSSSRGYEQYF

v_call: TRBV5-1
j_call: TRBJ2-3
cdr3_aa: CASSLRGVVADTQYF

v_call: TRBV12-3/TRBV12-4
j_call: TRBJ2-1
cdr3_aa: CASSPRDRVRNEQFF

v_call: TRBV7-2
j_call: TRBJ2-3
cdr3_aa: CASRPQRGGSDTQYF

v_call: TRBV3-1
j_call: TRBJ2-7
cdr3_aa: CASSQESYSSYEQYF

v_call: TRBV19
j_call: TRBJ2-1
cdr3_aa: CASRPSGGRGEQFF

v_call: TRBV30
j_call: TRBJ2-5
cdr3_aa: CAWSVGGLKTQYF

v_call: TRBV19
j_call: TRBJ2-3
cdr3_aa: CASSMGLAVSTDTQYF

v_call: TRBV5-1
j_call: TRBJ2-5
cdr3_aa: CASSLAGTAIQETQYF

v_call: TRBV5-1
j_call: TRBJ2-7
cdr3_aa: CASSPRTGDFYEQYF

v_call: TRBV24-1
j_call: TRBJ2-4
cdr3_aa: CATSDGLAGGNIQYF

v_call: TRBV9
j_call: TRBJ2-7
cdr3_aa: CASSPSIGSLEQYF

v_call: TRBV29-1
j_call: TRBJ1-5
cdr3_aa: CSVSGSDQPQHF

v_call: TRBV2
j_call: TRBJ1-1
cdr3_aa: CASGYNRVRTEAFF

v_call: TRBV7-3
j_call: TRBJ2-7
cdr3_aa: CASSLVRRDEQYF

v_call: TRBV5-1
j_call: TRBJ1-4
cdr3_aa: CASRRGGATNEKLFF

v_call: TRBV19
j_call: TRBJ2-2
cdr3_aa: CASSIDAPRLIANTGELFF

v_call: TRBV5-1
j_call: TRBJ1-1
cdr3_aa: CASSFRQGLEAFF

v_call: TRBV7-9
j_call: TRBJ1-5
cdr3_aa: CASSLWLGGAGGNQPQHF

v_call: TRBV5-1
j_call: TRBJ1-2
cdr3_aa: CASSHGTERLNNYGYTF

v_call: TRBV6-1
j_call: TRBJ2-7
cdr3_aa: CASTGGLVPREQYF

v_call: TRBV19
j_call: TRBJ1-2
cdr3_aa: CASSIGPPAPGDYGYTF

v_call: TRBV10-3
j_call: TRBJ2-7
cdr3_aa: CAISGGGYEQYF

v_call: TRBV30
j_call: TRBJ2-1
cdr3_aa: CAWSLGLGSYNEQFF

v_call: TRBV6-1
j_call: TRBJ2-2
cdr3_aa: CASRQTVNTGELFF

v_call: TRBV28
j_call: TRBJ1-2
cdr3_aa: CASSPPASDGYTF

v_call: TRBV11-3
j_call: TRBJ2-2
cdr3_aa: CASSPRLGNTGELFF

v_call: TRBV6-5
j_call: TRBJ2-3
cdr3_aa: CASSYSPGSGGDTQYF

v_call: TRBV6-1
j_call: TRBJ1-2
cdr3_aa: CASSKGQVYGYTF

v_call: TRBV5-1
j_call: TRBJ2-7
cdr3_aa: CASSLVVGGSSYEQYF

v_call: TRBV30
j_call: TRBJ1-2
cdr3_aa: CASEQRAGLGYGYTF

v_call: TRBV5-1
j_call: TRBJ1-5
cdr3_aa: CASSPDRHQPQHF

v_call: TRBV7-3
j_call: TRBJ2-1
cdr3_aa: CASSLNGGDNEQFF

v_call: TRBV23-1
j_call: TRBJ2-7
cdr3_aa: CASSQSQASSYEQYF

v_call: TRBV6-1
j_call: TRBJ2-1
cdr3_aa: CASSEVLSNEQFF

v_call: TRBV9
j_call: TRBJ2-3
cdr3_aa: CASRSPTIQGLRTDTQYF